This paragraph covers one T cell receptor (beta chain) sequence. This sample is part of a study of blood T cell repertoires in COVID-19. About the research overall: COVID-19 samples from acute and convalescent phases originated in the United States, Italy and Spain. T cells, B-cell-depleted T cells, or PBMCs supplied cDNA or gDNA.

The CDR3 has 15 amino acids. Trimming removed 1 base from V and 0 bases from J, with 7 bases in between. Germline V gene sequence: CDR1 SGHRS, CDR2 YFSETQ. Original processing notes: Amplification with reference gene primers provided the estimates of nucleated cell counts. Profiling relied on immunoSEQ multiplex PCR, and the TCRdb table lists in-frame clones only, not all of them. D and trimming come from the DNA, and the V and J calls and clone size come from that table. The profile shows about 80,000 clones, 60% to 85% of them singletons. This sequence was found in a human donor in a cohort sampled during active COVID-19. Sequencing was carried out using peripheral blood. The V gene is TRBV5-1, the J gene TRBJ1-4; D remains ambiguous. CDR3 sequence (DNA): TGCGCCAGCAGCTTGTCCGGGACAACTAATGAAAAACTGTTTTTT. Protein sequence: CASSLSGTTNEKLFF.